This T cell receptor beta chain was captured in a study of cytomegalovirus exposure and HLA in healthy donors. CDR1 and CDR2 from the germline V gene are SQVTM and ANQGSEA. The CDR3 runs 14 residues. The ends were cut back, 4 bases at V and 0 bases at J, with 10 bases in the middle. In the PCR, 60 Vbeta and 13 Jbeta primers were used. Data came from immunoSEQ multiplex PCR; TCRdb stores just in-frame clones and leaves some out. The profile covers approximately 280,000 clones, with 86% appearing a single time and roughly 4% taken by the ten largest. What was sequenced was PBMCs. The V and J genes are TRBV29-1 and TRBJ1-3; D is uncertain. This TCR came from a man in his forties in good health and CMV-seropositive. The CDR3 sequence: CSVVFQDSGNTIYF. As DNA, the CDR3 is TGCAGCGTTGTTTTTCAGGACTCTGGAAACACCATATATTTT.